What follows are 28 T cell receptor beta chains derived from one specimen sequenced in a study of cytomegalovirus exposure and HLA in healthy donors. This PCR relied on a set of 60 Vbeta primers and 13 Jbeta primers. Produced via immunoSEQ multiplex PCR; TCRdb's table is partial and in-frame only. The sample has about 120,000 clones; about 10% are singletons. The sequencing sample was made of PBMCs. These TCRs come from a man aged 30 to 45 in good health and CMV-seronegative.

This clone was recorded a few times. CDR3 sequence: CAWSAGQDNNQPQHF. The CDR3 DNA reads TGTGCCTGGAGTGCCGGACAGGACAACAATCAGCCCCAGCATTTT. The V gene is TRBV30, the J gene TRBJ1-5; 7 bases are shared with TRBD1. J was trimmed by 3 bases and V by 1 base; bases with no gene match: 6. The CDR3 has 15 amino acids. Looked up from germline, CDR1 is GTSNPN and CDR2 is SVGIG (reference sequence).

In its sample, this clone was seen a few times. The chain links TRBV10-3 to TRBJ1-2, with D unresolved. From germline, CDR1 is ENHRY and CDR2 SYGVKD. The V end was cut by 7 bases, the J end by 4 bases, with 13 bases between. The CDR3 length is 13 residues. The CDR3 here is CAITSGETYGYTF. The DNA for the CDR3 is TGTGCCATCACCTCGGGAGAGACCTATGGCTACACCTTC.

The chain has TRBV5-1 and TRBJ2-1; D is perhaps TRBD2 (6 bases). Deletions cut 5 bases from V and 8 bases from J, with 14 bases between. Germline V gene sequence: CDR1 SGHRS, CDR2 YFSETQ. The CDR3 length is 13 residues. Here the CDR3 reads CASSSGEPHEQFF. CDR3 nucleotides: TGCGCCAGCAGTTCGGGAGAGCCCCATGAGCAGTTCTTC. Full variable domain (outside the CDR3, taken from reference TRBV5-1 and TRBJ2-1): KAGVTQTPRYLIKTRGQQVTLSCSPISGHRSVSWYQQTPGQGLQFLFEYFSETQRNKGNFPGRFSGRQFSNSRSEMNVSTLELGDSALYLCASSSGEPHEQFFGPGTRLTVL.

The chain combines TRBV7-8 with TRBJ1-1; the D is unclear. The CDR3 sequence is 16 residues long. CDR1 is SGHVS and CDR2 is FQNEAQ in the germline V gene. Trimming pared 5 bases from V and 1 base from J, leaving 17 bases between. The CDR3 DNA reads as TGTGCCAGCAGCCCCTACGGTCCCTTGAGGAACACTGAAGCTTTCTTT. Translated, it gives CASSPYGPLRNTEAFF.

This clone has just a few counts. The gene calls are TRBV30 and TRBJ2-7, with 7 bases fitting TRBD1. The trim removed 0 bases at V and 7 bases at J, leaving 9 bases unmatched. The CDR3 runs to 14 residues. Germline CDR1 reads GTSNPN; CDR2 reads SVGIG (reference sequence). In DNA form, the CDR3 reads TGTGCCTGGAGTGTAGGGCAGGGGGTGGAAGAGCAGTACTTC. Protein product: CAWSVGQGVEEQYF.

This clone has more than one count but fewer than ten. Here the CDR3 DNA reads TGTGCCAGCAAGAGGGAAAAACTGTTTTTT. It codes for CASKREKLFF. The chain uses TRBV2 and TRBJ1-4; the D is unclear. V lost 7 bases and J 8 bases, leaving 5 bases between the germline ends. This CDR3 region has 10 residues. CDR1 and CDR2 from the germline V gene are SNHLY and FYNNEI. The whole variable domain, filled in from reference TRBV2 and TRBJ1-4, reads EPEVTQTPSHQVTQMGQEVILRCVPISNHLYFYWYRQILGQKVEFLVSFYNNEISEKSEIFDDQFSVERPDGSNFTLKIRSTKLEDSAMYFCASKREKLFFGSGTQLSVL.

This chain links TRBV25-1 with TRBJ2-7; the match to TRBD1 covers 12 bases. The V gene's germline CDR1 is MGHDK and CDR2 SYGVNS. Germline trimming cut 5 bases from V and 7 bases from J; bases unmatched to any gene: 9. This CDR3 is built from 15 residues. CDR3 in amino acids: CASSTPGQGAGEQYF. DNA of the CDR3: TGTGCCAGCAGTACACCGGGACAGGGGGCGGGGGAGCAGTACTTC.

This clone was recorded a few times. The rearrangement links TRBV5-1 to TRBJ2-7, with D tentatively TRBD1 (6 bases). V shed 0 bases and J shed 4 bases, with 11 bases lying between them. The CDR3 runs to 14 residues. From germline, CDR1 is SGHRS and CDR2 YFSETQ. CDR3: CASSLDRGKYEQYF. For the CDR3, the DNA is TGCGCCAGCAGCTTGGATAGGGGGAAGTACGAGCAGTACTTC.

V gene TRBV10-3 combines with J gene TRBJ2-5, with D maybe TRBD2 (7 bases). V was clipped by 0 bases and J by 4 bases, with 12 bases between them. This CDR3 has 15 residues. The germline V gene has CDR1 ENHRY and CDR2 SYGVKD. As DNA, the CDR3 is TGTGCCATCAGTGAGTCGAGGGGGGGTAGAGAGACCCAGTACTTC. Translated: CAISESRGGRETQYF.

Only a few counts were recorded for this clone. The CDR3 nucleotides are TGTGCCAGTAGGACCGGGGTATCCTACAATGAGCAGTTCTTC. Translated: CASRTGVSYNEQFF. The gene calls are TRBV19 and TRBJ2-1, with TRBD2 as a possible D gene (5 bases). Germline CDR1 LNHDA, CDR2 SQIVND (reference sequence). The ends were cut back, 6 bases at V and 1 base at J, with 10 bases in the middle. The CDR3 length is 14 residues.

A few counts support this clone. The chain combines TRBV2 with TRBJ1-5; a weak D match, TRBD1 (5 bases). The germline V and J ends were trimmed by 5 bases and 0 bases, with 11 bases remaining between them. In germline, CDR1 is SNHLY, CDR2 FYNNEI. This CDR3 comprises 15 residues. CDR3 residues: CASSSAGISNQPQHF. CDR3 bases: TGTGCCAGCAGTTCGGCAGGGATTAGCAATCAGCCCCAGCATTTT.

A few counts support this clone. This rearrangement joins TRBV6-1 to TRBJ2-5; tentative D call: TRBD2 (8 bases). Germline CDR1 MNHNS, CDR2 SASEGT. The CDR3 loop spans 15 amino acids. Trimming pared 6 bases from V and 7 bases from J, leaving 21 bases between. CDR3: CASRPGQSGGGTQYF. Written as DNA, the CDR3 is TGTGCCAGCAGACCGGGACAGTCCGGGGGGGGGACCCAGTACTTC.

The table lists this clone with a few counts. The V call is TRBV7-2, the J call TRBJ2-5; D perhaps matches TRBD2 (5 bases). Trimming took off 11 bases at V and 7 bases at J, with 14 bases between the two ends. There are 11 residues in the CDR3. From germline, CDR1 is SGHTA and CDR2 FQGNSA. The CDR3 reads CASEGGLTQYF. CDR3 nucleotide sequence: TGTGCCTCTGAGGGTGGGTTGACCCAGTACTTC.

This sequence joins TRBV27 and TRBJ2-7, with no clear D. With 8 bases removed from V and 2 bases from J, the gap between germline ends came to 13 bases. This CDR3 spans 13 amino acids. The germline V gene encodes CDR1 MNHEY and CDR2 SMNVEV (reference sequence). The chain's CDR3 is CASPLLWPYEQYF. In DNA, the CDR3 is TGTGCCAGCCCTCTGTTGTGGCCCTACGAGCAGTACTTC.

This clone has a handful of counts. The chain has TRBV28 and TRBJ2-4; TRBD2 matches at 8 bases. In germline, CDR1 is MDHEN, CDR2 SYDVKM. This CDR3 spans 14 amino acids. V dropped 8 bases and J dropped 0; count of bases not matched to a gene: 3. CDR3 nucleotides: TGTGCCAGCCGGGAGGGGACAGCCAAAAACATTCAGTACTTC. Encoded protein: CASREGTAKNIQYF.

The chain is built from TRBV10-3 and TRBJ1-1; D unresolved. Germline CDR1 is ENHRY and CDR2 is SYGVKD. The germline V and J ends were trimmed by 3 bases and 0 bases, with 8 bases remaining between them. The length of the CDR3 is 14 residues. This CDR3 reads CAISDHTVNTEAFF. The CDR3 DNA follows: TGTGCCATCAGTGACCACACAGTGAACACTGAAGCTTTCTTT.

The chain has TRBV5-1 and TRBJ2-7; 7 bases are shared with TRBD1. The germline gives CDR1 SGHRS, CDR2 YFSETQ. Germline trimming cut 1 base from V and 3 bases from J; bases unmatched to any gene: 10. The CDR3 consists of 16 residues. The CDR3 region has the DNA TGCGCCAGCAGCTTGTACGTCTCCAGGGGGAGCTACGAGCAGTACTTC. It encodes CASSLYVSRGSYEQYF. Looking up the rest from reference TRBV5-1 and TRBJ2-7 gives the full variable domain: KAGVTQTPRYLIKTRGQQVTLSCSPISGHRSVSWYQQTPGQGLQFLFEYFSETQRNKGNFPGRFSGRQFSNSRSEMNVSTLELGDSALYLCASSLYVSRGSYEQYFGPGTRLTVT.

This chain joins TRBV30 and TRBJ2-1, with 7 bases identical to TRBD1. Germline lookup yields CDR1 GTSNPN and CDR2 SVGIG (reference sequence). V trimming: 4 bases; J trimming: 5 bases; junction bases outside the gene matches: 8. CDR3 length equals 14 residues. This CDR3 reads CAWTPTGWDNEQFF. In DNA, the CDR3 is TGTGCCTGGACCCCGACAGGGTGGGACAATGAGCAGTTCTTC. The full variable domain, its missing parts supplied by reference TRBV30 and TRBJ2-1, is SQTIHQWPATLVQPVGSPLSLECTVEGTSNPNLYWYRQAAGRGLQLLFYSVGIGQISSEVPQNLSASRPQDRQFILSSKKLLLSDSGFYLCAWTPTGWDNEQFFGPGTRLTVL.

This clone was recorded a few times. The chain recombines TRBV30 with TRBJ2-1, with 8 nucleotides matching TRBD2. This CDR3 contains 16 residues. Germline V gives CDR1 GTSNPN, CDR2 SVGIG (reference sequence). Losses at the gene ends were 1 base for V and 6 bases for J; bases not matched to a gene: 11. The CDR3 reads CAWSEFVAGGLNEQFF. CDR3 in DNA: TGTGCCTGGAGTGAATTCGTCGCGGGAGGTCTCAATGAGCAGTTCTTC.

This rearrangement joins TRBV5-5 to TRBJ1-4; D possibly corresponds to TRBD1 (6 bases). The CDR3 consists of 16 residues. The germline V and J ends were trimmed by 6 bases and 2 bases, with 17 bases remaining between them. The germline gives CDR1 SGHKS, CDR2 YYEKEE (reference sequence). CDR3 sequence reads: CASNVAGRGTNEKLFF. The CDR3 DNA is TGTGCCAGCAACGTAGCGGGCAGGGGCACTAATGAAAAACTGTTTTTT.

The DNA for the CDR3 is TGTGCCAGTAGTTTGACTAGCGGGAGCGTCTCTGGGGCCAACGTCCTGACTTTC. Protein sequence: CASSLTSGSVSGANVLTF. The V and J genes are TRBV19 and TRBJ2-6; TRBD2 matches at 12 bases. The J segment lost 0 bases and the V segment lost 5 bases, leaving 5 bases of the junction unmatched. The V gene's germline CDR1 is LNHDA and CDR2 SQIVND (reference sequence). The CDR3 is made up of 18 amino acids.

This sequence joins TRBV5-8 and TRBJ2-5; maybe TRBD1 (6 bases). Germline assignment: CDR1 SGHTS and CDR2 YDEGEE. The CDR3 is 15 amino acids. V lost 0 bases, J lost 3 bases, and 12 bases lay in between. DNA for the CDR3: TGTGCCAGCAGCTTGGGAGGGACACTTAAAGAGACCCAGTACTTC. This sequence encodes CASSLGGTLKETQYF.

This clone was observed a few times. This chain links TRBV28 with TRBJ1-4; D not resolved. CDR3 length: 12 residues. Per the germline V gene, CDR1 is MDHEN and CDR2 is SYDVKM. This chain's CDR3 is CSVGATNEKLFF. CDR3 DNA: TGTTCCGTGGGAGCGACTAATGAAAAACTGTTTTTT.

The rearrangement joins TRBV6-1 to TRBJ2-6; possible D gene TRBD1, 5 bases. CDR1 and CDR2 from the germline V gene are MNHNS and SASEGT. V shed 6 bases and J shed 1 base, with 10 bases lying between them. This CDR3 has 15 residues. The chain's CDR3 is CASSGHRSGANVLTF. The CDR3 nucleotides read TGTGCCAGCAGCGGACACAGGTCTGGGGCCAACGTCCTGACTTTC.

The rearrangement links TRBV5-6 to TRBJ2-1; 8 positions agree with TRBD2. The CDR3 runs 17 residues. Germline V lookup: CDR1 SGHDT, CDR2 YYEEEE. V lost 0 bases, J lost 6 bases, and 11 bases stayed unmatched. The CDR3 DNA reads as TGTGCCAGCAGCTTGGCGCTAGGGCTAGCGGGTTTCAATGAGCAGTTCTTC. The encoded protein is CASSLALGLAGFNEQFF.

This chain links TRBV5-1 with TRBJ2-5; possible D gene TRBD2, 5 bases. CDR3 length: 13 residues. With 4 bases removed from V and 1 base from J, the gap between germline ends came to 8 bases. Germline CDR1 SGHRS, CDR2 YFSETQ. The DNA for the CDR3 is TGCGCCAGCAGCGTCGGGGTCCAAGAGACCCAGTACTTC. Translation gives CASSVGVQETQYF.

The CDR3 protein is CASSLARFYYGYTF. The DNA for the CDR3 is TGTGCCAGCAGCTTAGCGCGGTTCTACTATGGCTACACCTTC. V and J are TRBV11-2 and TRBJ1-2; D ambiguous. The CDR3 is 14 residues long. Trimming removed 1 base at V and 3 bases at J, with 9 bases between. Germline CDR1 and CDR2: SGHAT and FQNNGV. Together with reference TRBV11-2 and TRBJ1-2, the CDR3 gives the full variable domain: EAGVAQSPRYKIIEKRQSVAFWCNPISGHATLYWYQQILGQGPKLLIQFQNNGVVDDSQLPKDRFSAERLKGVDSTLKIQPAKLEDSAVYLCASSLARFYYGYTFGSGTRLTVV.

This chain links TRBV19 with TRBJ2-3; maybe TRBD2 (7 bases). Germline V gene data show CDR1 as LNHDA and CDR2 as SQIVND (reference sequence). The ends were cut back, 7 bases at V and 0 bases at J, with 20 bases in the middle. The CDR3 extends over 17 amino acids. The CDR3 loop reads CASTGGVGLGSTDTQYF. For the CDR3, the DNA is TGTGCCAGTACGGGGGGCGTAGGCTTAGGCAGCACAGATACGCAGTATTTT.